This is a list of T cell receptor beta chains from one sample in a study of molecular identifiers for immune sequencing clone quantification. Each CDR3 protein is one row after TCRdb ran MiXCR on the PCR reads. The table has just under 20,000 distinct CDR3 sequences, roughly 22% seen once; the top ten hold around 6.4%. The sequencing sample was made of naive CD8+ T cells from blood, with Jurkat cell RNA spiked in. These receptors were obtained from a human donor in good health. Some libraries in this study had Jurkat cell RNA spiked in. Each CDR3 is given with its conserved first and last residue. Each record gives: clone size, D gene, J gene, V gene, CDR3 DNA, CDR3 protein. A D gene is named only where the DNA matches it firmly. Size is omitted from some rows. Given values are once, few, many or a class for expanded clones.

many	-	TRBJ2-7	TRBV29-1	TGCAGCGTTGAAGAAGGGCGCGAGCAGTACTTC	CSVEEGREQYF
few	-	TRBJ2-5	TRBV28	TGTGCCAGCAGTTTGGGGCAGGGAGATCAAGAGACCCAGTACTTC	CASSLGQGDQETQYF
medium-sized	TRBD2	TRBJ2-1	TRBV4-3	TGCGCCAGCAGCCAAGTTCTAGCGGGTTACAATGAGCAGTTCTTC	CASSQVLAGYNEQFF
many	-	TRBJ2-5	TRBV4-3	TGCGCCAGCAGCCAAGCACAGGGTGGAGAGACCCAGTACTTC	CASSQAQGGETQYF
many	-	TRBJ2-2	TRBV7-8	TGTGCCAGCAGCTTATATCGGGCGGAATTTAACACCGGGGAGCTGTTTTTT	CASSLYRAEFNTGELFF
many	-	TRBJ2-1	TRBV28	TGTGCCAGCAGTTCTGTCGGGGCCCTCTACAATGAGCAGTTCTTC	CASSSVGALYNEQFF
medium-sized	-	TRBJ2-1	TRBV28	TGTGCCAGCCGGTTAGGGCTAGCTGGGAATGAGCAGTTCTTC	CASRLGLAGNEQFF
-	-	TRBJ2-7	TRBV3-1	TGTGCCAGCAGCCCCCCGAGAGGGGGCGCGGGGGAGCAGTACTTC	CASSPPRGGAGEQYF
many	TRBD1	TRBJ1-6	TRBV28	TGTGCCACCTTCGAGACAGGGGGAAGCTTAGGATCACCCCTCCACTTT	CATFETGGSLGSPLHF
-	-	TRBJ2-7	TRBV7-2	TGTGCCAGCAGCTGGGGGTACGAGCAGTACTTC	CASSWGYEQYF
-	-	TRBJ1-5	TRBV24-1	TGTGCCACCAGTGATGCCCCCCATCAGCCCCAGCATTTT	CATSDAPHQPQHF
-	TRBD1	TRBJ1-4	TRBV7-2	TGTGCCAGCAGCCTCGGGACAGGGGTGGGTGAAAAACTGTTTTTT	CASSLGTGVGEKLFF